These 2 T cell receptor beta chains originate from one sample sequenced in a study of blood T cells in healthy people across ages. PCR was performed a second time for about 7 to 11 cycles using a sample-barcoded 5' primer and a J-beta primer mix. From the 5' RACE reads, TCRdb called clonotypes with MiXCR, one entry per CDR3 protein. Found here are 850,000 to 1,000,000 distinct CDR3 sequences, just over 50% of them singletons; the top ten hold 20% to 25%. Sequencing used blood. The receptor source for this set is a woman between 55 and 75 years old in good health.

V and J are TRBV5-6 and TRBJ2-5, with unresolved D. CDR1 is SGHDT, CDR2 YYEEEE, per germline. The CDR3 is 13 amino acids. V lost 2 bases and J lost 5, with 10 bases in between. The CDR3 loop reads CASSLWIRETQYF. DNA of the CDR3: TGTGCCAGCAGCTTATGGATACGGGAGACCCAGTACTTC.

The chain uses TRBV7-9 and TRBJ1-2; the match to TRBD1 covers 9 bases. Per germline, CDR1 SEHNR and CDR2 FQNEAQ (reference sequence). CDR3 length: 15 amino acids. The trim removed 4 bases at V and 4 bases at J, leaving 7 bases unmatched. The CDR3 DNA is TGTGCCAGCAGCTACCGGGACAGGGTCCCCTATGGCTACACCTTC. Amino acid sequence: CASSYRDRVPYGYTF.